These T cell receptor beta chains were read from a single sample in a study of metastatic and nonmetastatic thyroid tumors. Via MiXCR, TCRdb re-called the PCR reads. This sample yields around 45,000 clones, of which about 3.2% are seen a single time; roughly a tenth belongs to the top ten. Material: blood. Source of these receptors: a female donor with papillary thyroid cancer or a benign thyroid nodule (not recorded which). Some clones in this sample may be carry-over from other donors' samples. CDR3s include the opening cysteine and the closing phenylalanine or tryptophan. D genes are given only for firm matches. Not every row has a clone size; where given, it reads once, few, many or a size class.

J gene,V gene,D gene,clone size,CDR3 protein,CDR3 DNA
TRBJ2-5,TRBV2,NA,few,CASSARTAQGTQYF,TGTGCCAGCAGTGCTCGGACGGCGCAAGGGACCCAGTACTTC
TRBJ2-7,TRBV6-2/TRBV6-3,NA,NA,CASTGRQPVYEQYF,TGTGCCAGCACAGGCAGACAGCCCGTCTACGAGCAGTACTTC
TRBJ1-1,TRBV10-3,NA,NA,CAISDYGRDLGTEAFF,TGTGCCATCAGTGATTACGGCAGGGACTTAGGAACTGAAGCTTTCTTT
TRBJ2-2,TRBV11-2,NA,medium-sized,CASSLGPNTGELFF,TGTGCCAGCAGCTTAGGACCAAACACCGGGGAGCTGTTTTTT
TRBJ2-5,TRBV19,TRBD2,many,CASSLSVAGGGETQYF,TGTGCCAGTAGTCTCTCGGTAGCGGGAGGAGGAGAGACCCAGTACTTC
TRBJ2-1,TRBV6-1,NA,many,CASRQLAEQFF,TGTGCCAGCAGGCAACTGGCTGAGCAGTTCTTC
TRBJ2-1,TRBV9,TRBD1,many,CASSVDRGFYNEQFF,TGTGCCAGCAGCGTAGACAGGGGATTCTACAATGAGCAGTTCTTC
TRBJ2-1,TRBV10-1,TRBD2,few,CPTKWLAGGPSFYNEQFF,TGCCCCACTAAGTGGCTAGCGGGAGGGCCGTCCTTTTACAATGAGCAGTTCTTC
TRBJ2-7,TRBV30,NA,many,CAWRFGSHHEQYF,TGTGCCTGGAGATTCGGGAGTCACCACGAGCAGTACTTC
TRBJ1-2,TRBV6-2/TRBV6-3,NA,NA,CATLQGNSRLSGYTF,TGTGCCACCTTACAGGGAAATTCCCGTCTTAGTGGCTACACCTTC
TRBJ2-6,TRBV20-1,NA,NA,CSASLGQSGSGANVLTF,TGCAGTGCTAGCCTAGGACAGTCAGGGTCAGGGGCCAACGTCCTGACTTTC
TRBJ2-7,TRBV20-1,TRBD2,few,CSVPGLAIYEQYF,TGCAGTGTCCCGGGACTAGCGATCTACGAGCAGTACTTC
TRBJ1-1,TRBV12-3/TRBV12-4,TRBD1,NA,CASSRDRGINEAFF,TGTGCCAGCAGTCGGGACAGGGGGATTAATGAAGCTTTCTTT
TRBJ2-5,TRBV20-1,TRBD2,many,CSAIDPFTSGRTRETQYF,TGCAGTGCTATAGACCCCTTTACTAGCGGGAGAACTCGTGAGACCCAGTACTTC
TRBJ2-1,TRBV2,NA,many,CASSVSVTYNEQFF,TGTGCCAGCAGTGTTTCGGTGACCTACAATGAGCAGTTCTTC
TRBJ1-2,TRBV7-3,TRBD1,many,CASSQGQGSYGYTF,TGTGCCAGCAGCCAAGGACAGGGGAGCTATGGCTACACCTTC
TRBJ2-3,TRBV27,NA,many,CASRGIYSNTDTQYF,TGTGCCAGCAGGGGAATATATTCTAACACAGATACGCAGTATTTT
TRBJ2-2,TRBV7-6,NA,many,CASSRKDNPSTGELFF,TGTGCCAGCAGCCGAAAAGACAATCCCAGCACAGGGGAGCTGTTTTTT
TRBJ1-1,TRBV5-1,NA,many,CASSLADWWEQNTEAFF,TGCGCCAGCAGCTTGGCCGATTGGTGGGAGCAGAACACTGAAGCTTTCTTT
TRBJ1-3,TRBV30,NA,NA,CAWKGVGNTIYF,TGTGCCTGGAAGGGTGTAGGAAACACCATATATTTT
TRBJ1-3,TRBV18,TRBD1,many,CASSPQRSGQGNTIYF,TGTGCCAGCTCACCCCAGCGCTCGGGACAGGGAAACACCATATATTTT
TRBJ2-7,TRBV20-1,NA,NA,CSARDFGGTYEQYF,TGCAGTGCTAGAGATTTTGGAGGGACCTACGAGCAGTACTTC
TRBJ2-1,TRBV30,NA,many,CMIDEQFF,TGTATGATTGATGAGCAGTTCTTC
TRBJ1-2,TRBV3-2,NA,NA,CATQRQGRNGYTF,TGTGCCACCCAGAGGCAGGGACGAAATGGCTACACCTTC
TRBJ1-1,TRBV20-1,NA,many,CSARWFREGLTIEAFF,TGCAGTGCTAGGTGGTTCAGGGAGGGACTAACCATTGAAGCTTTCTTT
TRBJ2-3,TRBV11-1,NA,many,CASSREWADTQYF,TGTGCCAGCAGTCGCGAGTGGGCAGATACGCAGTATTTT
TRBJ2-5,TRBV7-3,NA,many,CASSSQWGETQYF,TGTGCCAGCAGCTCTCAGTGGGGGGAGACCCAGTACTTC
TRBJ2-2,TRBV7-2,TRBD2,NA,CASSPGLAGARGTGELFF,TGTGCCAGCAGCCCGGGACTAGCGGGAGCCCGGGGCACCGGGGAGCTGTTTTTT
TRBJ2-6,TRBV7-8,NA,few,CASTLGVPSSGANVLTF,TGTGCCAGCACCCTAGGGGTGCCGAGCTCTGGGGCCAACGTCCTGACTTTC
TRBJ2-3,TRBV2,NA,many,CASSEIQVGTDTQYF,TGTGCCAGCAGTGAGATACAAGTGGGCACAGATACGCAGTATTTT
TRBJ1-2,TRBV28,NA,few,CASSPAANYGYTF,TGTGCCAGCAGCCCGGCGGCCAACTATGGCTACACCTTC
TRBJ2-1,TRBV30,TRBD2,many,CAWWTAGAEQFF,TGTGCCTGGTGGACAGCGGGAGCTGAGCAGTTCTTC
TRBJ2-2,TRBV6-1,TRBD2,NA,CASTEEAGAAGELFF,TGTGCCAGCACCGAAGAGGCGGGAGCGGCCGGGGAGCTGTTTTTT